This T cell receptor (beta chain) was found in a study of blood T cells in healthy people across ages. Points from the study as a whole: Whereas aged donors had fewer naive CD4+ cells, long-lived donors had more of them and higher diversity. Diversity estimates from one million T cells were considered underestimates.

For this clonotype: Its cognate antigen is unknown.

Isolated PBMCs totaled at least 6 million in each sample. No fewer than 5 micrograms of total RNA were isolated from every sample. V gave up 2 bases and J gave up 5 bases, with 12 bases separating them. The CDR3 spans 14 residues. Primers used in a second PCR of roughly 7 to 12 cycles were a sample-barcoded 5' primer and a J-beta primer mix. TCRdb used MiXCR to reprocess the 5' RACE reads, holding one entry per CDR3 protein. Among some 700,000 distinct CDR3 sequences, about 20% were seen once, and the ten largest hold 20% to 25%. This clonotype was sampled from a man between 65 and 80 years old in good health. The chain employs TRBV12-3 or TRBV12-4 and TRBJ1-2; weak D call: TRBD1 (5 bases). Sample: blood. The CDR3 sequence is CASSLFGAEYGYTF. CDR3 in DNA: TGTGCCAGCAGTTTATTTGGGGCGGAATATGGCTACACCTTC.